This TCR beta chain stems from a study of tumor-infiltrating lymphocytes in primary liver carcinoma. Researchers generated TCR beta cDNA from about 460 ng of total RNA, relying on a constant-region primer. Sequencing libraries for TCR beta derived from three nested multiplex PCR rounds that used slightly modified ARM-PCR. The first two PCR rounds, approximately 10 cycles each, used TRBV1-TRBV30 forward primers and a C-beta reverse primer. TCRdb re-called the multiplex PCR reads through MiXCR, storing one row per CDR3 protein. The data show 250,000 to 350,000 distinct CDR3 sequences, with roughly three fifths seen just once and approximately 17% held by the top ten. Unsorted whole blood supplied the blood RNA, and germline DNA was isolated too. In germline, CDR1 is MDHEN, CDR2 SYDVKM. V lost 8 bases and J lost 3, with 11 bases in between. This CDR3 has 13 residues. This clonotype was counted between two and nine times.

The chain joins TRBV28 to TRBJ2-1; D gene ambiguous. The TCR was taken from a woman aged 25 to 39 with primary liver carcinoma and hepatitis B virus infection. Source material: peripheral blood. CDR3: CASGNSLYNEQFF. For the CDR3, the DNA is TGTGCCAGCGGGAACAGCCTCTACAATGAGCAGTTCTTC.